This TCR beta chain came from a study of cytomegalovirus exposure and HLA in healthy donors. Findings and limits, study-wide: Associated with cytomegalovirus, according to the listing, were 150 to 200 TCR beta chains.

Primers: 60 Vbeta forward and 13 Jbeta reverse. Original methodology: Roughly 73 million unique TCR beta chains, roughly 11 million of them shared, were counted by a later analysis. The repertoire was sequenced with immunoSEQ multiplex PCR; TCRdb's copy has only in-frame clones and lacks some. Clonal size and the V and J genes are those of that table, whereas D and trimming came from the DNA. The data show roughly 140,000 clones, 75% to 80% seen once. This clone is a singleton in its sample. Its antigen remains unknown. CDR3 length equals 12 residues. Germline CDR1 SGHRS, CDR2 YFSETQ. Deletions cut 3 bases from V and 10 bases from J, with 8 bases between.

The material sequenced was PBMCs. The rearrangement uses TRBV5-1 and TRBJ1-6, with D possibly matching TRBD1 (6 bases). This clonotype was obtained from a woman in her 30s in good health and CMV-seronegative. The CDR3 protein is CASSSQGSPLHF. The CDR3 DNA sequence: TGCGCCAGCAGCTCCCAGGGGTCACCCCTCCACTTT.